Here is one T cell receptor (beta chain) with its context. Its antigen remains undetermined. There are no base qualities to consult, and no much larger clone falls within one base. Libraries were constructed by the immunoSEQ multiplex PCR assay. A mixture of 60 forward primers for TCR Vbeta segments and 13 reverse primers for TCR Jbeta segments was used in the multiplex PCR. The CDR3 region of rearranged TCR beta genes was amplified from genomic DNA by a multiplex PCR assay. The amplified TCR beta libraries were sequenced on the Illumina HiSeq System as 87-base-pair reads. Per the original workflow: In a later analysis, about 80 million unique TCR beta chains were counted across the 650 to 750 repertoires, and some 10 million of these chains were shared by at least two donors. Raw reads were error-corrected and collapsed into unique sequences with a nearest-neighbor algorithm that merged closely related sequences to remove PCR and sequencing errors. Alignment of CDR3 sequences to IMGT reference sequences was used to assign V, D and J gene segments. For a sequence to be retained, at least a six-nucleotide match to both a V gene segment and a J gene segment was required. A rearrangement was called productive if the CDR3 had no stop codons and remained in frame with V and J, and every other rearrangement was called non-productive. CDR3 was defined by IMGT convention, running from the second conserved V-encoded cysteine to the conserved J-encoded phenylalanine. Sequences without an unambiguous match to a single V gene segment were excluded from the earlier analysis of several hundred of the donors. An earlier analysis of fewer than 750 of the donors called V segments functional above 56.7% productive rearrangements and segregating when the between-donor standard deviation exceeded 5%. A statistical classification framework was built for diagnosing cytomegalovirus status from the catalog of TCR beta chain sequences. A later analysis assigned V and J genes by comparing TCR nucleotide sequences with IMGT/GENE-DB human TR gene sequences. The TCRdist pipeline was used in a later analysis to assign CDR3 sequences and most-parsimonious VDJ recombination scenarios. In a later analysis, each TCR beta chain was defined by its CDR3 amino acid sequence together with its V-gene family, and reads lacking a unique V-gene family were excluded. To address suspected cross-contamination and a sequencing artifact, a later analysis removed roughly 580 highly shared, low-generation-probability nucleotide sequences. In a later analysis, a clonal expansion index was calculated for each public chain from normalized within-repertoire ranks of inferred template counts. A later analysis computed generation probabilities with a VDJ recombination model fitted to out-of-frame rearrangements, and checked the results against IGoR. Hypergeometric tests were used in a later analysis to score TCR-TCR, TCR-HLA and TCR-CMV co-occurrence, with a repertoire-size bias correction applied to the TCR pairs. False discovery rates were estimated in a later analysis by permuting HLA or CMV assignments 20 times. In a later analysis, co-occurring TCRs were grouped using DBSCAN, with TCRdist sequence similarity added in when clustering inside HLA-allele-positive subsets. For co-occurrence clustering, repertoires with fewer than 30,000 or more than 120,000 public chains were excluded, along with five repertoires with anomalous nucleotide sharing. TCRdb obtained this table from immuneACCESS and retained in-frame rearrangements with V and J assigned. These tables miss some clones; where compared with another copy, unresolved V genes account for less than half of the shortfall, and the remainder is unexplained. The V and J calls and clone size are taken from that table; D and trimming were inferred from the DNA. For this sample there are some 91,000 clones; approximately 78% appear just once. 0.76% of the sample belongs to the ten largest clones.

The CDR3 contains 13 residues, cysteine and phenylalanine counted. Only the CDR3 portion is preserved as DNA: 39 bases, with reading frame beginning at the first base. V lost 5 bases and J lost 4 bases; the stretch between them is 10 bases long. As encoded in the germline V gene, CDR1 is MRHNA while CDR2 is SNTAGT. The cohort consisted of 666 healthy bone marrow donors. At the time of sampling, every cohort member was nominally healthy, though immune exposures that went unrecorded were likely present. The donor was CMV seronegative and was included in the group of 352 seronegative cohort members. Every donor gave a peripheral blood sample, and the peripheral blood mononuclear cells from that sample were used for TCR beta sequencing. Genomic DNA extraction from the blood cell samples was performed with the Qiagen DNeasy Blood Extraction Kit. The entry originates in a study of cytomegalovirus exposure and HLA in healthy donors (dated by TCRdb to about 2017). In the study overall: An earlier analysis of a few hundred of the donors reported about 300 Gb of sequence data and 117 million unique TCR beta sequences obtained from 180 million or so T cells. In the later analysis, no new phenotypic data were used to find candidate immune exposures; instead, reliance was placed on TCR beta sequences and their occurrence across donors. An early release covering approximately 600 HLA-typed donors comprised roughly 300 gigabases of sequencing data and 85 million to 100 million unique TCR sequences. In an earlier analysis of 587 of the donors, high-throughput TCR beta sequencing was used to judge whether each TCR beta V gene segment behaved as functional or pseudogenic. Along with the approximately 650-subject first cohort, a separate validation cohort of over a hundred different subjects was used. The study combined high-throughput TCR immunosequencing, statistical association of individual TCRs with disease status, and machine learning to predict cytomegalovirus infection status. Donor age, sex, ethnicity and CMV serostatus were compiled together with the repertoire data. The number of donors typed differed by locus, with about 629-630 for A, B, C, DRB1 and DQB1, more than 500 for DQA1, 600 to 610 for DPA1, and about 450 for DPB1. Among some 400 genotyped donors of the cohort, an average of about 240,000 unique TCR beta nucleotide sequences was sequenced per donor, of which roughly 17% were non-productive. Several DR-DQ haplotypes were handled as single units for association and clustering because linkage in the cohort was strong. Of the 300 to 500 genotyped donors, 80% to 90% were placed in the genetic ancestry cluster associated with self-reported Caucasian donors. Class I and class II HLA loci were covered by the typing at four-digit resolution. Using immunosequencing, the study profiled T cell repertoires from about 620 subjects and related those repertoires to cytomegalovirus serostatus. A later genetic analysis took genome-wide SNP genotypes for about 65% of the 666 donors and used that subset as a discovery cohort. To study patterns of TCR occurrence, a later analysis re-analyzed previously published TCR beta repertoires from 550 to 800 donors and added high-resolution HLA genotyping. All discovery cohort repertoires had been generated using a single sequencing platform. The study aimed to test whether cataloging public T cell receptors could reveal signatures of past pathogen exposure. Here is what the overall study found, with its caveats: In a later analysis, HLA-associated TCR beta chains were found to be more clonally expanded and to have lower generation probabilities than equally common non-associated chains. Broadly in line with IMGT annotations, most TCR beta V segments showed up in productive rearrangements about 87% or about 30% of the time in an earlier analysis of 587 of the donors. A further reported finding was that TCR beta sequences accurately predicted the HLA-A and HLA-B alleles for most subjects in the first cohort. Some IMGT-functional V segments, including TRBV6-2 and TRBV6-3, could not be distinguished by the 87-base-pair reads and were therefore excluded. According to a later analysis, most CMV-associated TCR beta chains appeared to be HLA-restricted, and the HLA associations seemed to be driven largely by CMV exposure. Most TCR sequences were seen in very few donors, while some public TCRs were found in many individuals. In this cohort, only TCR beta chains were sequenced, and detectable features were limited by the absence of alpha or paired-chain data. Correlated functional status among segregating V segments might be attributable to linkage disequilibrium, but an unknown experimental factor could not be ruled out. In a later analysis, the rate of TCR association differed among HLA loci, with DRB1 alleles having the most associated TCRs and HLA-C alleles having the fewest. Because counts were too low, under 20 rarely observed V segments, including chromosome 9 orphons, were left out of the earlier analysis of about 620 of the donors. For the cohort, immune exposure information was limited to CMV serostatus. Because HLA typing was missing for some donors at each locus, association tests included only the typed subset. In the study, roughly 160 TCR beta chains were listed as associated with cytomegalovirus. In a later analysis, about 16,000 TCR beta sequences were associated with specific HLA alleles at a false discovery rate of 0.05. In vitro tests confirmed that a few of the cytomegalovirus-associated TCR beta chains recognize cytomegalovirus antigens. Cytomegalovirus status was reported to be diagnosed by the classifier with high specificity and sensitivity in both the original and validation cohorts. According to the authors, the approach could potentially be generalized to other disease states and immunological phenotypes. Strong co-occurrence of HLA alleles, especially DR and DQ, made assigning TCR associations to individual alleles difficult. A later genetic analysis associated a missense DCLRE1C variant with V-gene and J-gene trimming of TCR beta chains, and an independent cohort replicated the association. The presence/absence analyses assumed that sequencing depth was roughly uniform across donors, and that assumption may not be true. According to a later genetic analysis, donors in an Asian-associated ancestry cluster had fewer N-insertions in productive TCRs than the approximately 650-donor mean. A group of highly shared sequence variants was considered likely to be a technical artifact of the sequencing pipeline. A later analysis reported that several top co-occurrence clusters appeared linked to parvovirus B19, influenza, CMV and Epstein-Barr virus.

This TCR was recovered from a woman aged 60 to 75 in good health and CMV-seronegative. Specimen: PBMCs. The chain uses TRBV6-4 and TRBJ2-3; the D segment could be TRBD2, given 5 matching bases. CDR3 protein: CASSIGGSDTQYF. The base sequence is TGTGCCAGCAGTATCGGCGGGTCAGATACGCAGTATTTT.